This TCR beta chain was captured in a study of blood T cell repertoires in COVID-19. At the level of the study: From the United States, Italy and Spain came samples of acute and convalescent COVID-19. Sources were T cells, B-cell-depleted T cells, or PBMCs; the material itself was cDNA or gDNA.

The ends lost 6 bases at V and 4 bases at J; junction bases unmatched: 8. The CDR3 totals 14 residues. The V gene's germline CDR1 is MNHEY and CDR2 SVGAGI. In the authors' workflow: Quantification of nucleated cells was approximated via reference gene primer amplification. This table comes from immunoSEQ multiplex PCR, and its TCRdb copy is limited to in-frame clones, with some not included. The V and J calls and clone size come from that table; D and trimming were worked out from the DNA. The table lists some 310,000 clones, almost 90% of them singletons. Enrollment of patients from Seattle took place during active infection, with longitudinal follow-up.

Sequencing was done on a sample of peripheral blood. The TCR originated in a woman in her twenties or thirties with COVID-19, enrolled during active disease. The gene calls are TRBV6-5 and TRBJ2-7, with TRBD1 matching 8 bases. The CDR3 spells CASSREDREYEQYF. CDR3 sequence (DNA): TGTGCCAGCAGCCGAGAGGACAGGGAGTACGAGCAGTACTTC.